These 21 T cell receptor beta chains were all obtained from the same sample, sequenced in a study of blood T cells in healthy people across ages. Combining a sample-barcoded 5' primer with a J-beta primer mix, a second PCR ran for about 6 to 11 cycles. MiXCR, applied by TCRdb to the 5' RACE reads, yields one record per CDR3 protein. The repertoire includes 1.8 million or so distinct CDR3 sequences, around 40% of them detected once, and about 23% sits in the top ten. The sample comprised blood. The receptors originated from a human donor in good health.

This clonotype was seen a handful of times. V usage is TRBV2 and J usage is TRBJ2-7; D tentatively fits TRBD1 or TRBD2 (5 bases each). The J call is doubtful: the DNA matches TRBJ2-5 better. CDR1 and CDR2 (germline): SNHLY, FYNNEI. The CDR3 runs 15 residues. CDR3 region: CASSESETRGETQYF. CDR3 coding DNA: TGTGCCAGCAGTGAGTCCGAAACTAGGGGAGAGACCCAGTACTTC.

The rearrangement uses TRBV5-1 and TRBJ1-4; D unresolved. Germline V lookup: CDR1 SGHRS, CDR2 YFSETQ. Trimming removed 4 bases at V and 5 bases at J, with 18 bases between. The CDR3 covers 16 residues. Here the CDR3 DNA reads TGCGCCAGCAGCCAACGTGACCGAACGCCGAATGAAAAACTGTTTTTT. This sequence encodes CASSQRDRTPNEKLFF.

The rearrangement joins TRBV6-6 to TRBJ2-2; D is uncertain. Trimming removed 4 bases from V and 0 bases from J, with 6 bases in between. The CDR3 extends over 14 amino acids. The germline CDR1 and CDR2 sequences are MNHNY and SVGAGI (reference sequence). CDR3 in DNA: TGTGCCAGCAGTTGGTCGGCGAACACCGGGGAGCTGTTTTTT. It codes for CASSWSANTGELFF.

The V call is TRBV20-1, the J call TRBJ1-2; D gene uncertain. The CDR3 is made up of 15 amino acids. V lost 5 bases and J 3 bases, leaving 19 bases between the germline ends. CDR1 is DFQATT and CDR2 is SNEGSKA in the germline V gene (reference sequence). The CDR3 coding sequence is TGCAGTGCTTTTGATGTAAGAGCAGCCTACTATGGCTACACCTTC. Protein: CSAFDVRAAYYGYTF.

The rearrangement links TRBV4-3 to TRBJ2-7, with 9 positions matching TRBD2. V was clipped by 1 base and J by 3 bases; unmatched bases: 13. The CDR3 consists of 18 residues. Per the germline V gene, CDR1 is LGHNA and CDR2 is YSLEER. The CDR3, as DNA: TGCGCCAGCAGCCAAGGAGGTATCCGACTAGCGGCCATCTACGAGCAGTACTTC. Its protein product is CASSQGGIRLAAIYEQYF.

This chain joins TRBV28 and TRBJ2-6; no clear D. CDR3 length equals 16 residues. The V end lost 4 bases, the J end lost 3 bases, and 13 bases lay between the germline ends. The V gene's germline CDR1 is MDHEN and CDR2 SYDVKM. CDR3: CASSSLEAGGANVLTF. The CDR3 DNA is TGTGCCAGCAGTTCCCTTGAGGCAGGTGGGGCCAACGTCCTGACTTTC.

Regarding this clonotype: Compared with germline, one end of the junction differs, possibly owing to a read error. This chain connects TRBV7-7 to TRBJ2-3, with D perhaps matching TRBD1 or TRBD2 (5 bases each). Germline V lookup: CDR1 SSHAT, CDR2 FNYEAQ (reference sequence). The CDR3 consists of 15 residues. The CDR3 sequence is CVSSPQGTFTDTRYF. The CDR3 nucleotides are TGTGTCAGCAGCCCCCAAGGGACCTTCACAGATACGCGGTATTTT.

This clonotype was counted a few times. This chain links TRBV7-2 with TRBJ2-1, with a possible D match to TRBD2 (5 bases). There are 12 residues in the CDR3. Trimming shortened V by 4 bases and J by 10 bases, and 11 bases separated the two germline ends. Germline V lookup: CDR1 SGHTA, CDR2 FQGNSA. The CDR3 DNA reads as TGTGCCAGCAGCTGGCGATCGGGGGAGCAGTTCTTC. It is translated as CASSWRSGEQFF.

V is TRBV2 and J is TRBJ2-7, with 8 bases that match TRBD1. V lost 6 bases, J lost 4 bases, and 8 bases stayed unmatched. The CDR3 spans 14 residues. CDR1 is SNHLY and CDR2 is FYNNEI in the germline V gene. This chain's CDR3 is CASRTRTGMYEQYF. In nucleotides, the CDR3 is TGTGCCAGCAGAACCAGGACAGGGATGTACGAGCAGTACTTC.

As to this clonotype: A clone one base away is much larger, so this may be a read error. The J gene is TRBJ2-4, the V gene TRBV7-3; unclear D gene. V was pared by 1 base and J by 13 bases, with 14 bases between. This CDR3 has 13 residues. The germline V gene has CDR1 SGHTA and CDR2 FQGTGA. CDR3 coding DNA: TGTGCCAGCAGCTTAAGAGCCTACAATGAGCAGTACTTC. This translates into CASSLRAYNEQYF.

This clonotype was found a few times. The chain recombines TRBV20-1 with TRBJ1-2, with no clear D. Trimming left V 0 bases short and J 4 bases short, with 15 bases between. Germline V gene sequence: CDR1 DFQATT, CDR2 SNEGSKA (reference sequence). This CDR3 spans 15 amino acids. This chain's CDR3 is CSARDNTDGPYGYTF. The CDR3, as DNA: TGCAGTGCTAGAGATAACACAGATGGACCCTATGGCTACACCTTC.

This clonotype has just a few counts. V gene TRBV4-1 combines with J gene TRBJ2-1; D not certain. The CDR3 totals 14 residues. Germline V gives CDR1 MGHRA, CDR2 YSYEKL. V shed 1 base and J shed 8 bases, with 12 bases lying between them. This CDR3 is CASSQGDRVYEQFF. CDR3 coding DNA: TGCGCCAGCAGCCAAGGAGATAGGGTCTATGAGCAGTTCTTC.

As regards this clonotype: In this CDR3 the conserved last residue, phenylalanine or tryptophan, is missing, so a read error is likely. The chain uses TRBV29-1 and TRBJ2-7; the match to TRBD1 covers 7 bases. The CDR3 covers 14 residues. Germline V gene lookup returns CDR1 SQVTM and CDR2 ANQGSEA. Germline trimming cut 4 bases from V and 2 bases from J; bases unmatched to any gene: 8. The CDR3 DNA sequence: TGCAGCGTTGCATCCGGGACAGTTCCCTACGAGCAGTACTGC. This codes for CSVASGTVPYEQYC.

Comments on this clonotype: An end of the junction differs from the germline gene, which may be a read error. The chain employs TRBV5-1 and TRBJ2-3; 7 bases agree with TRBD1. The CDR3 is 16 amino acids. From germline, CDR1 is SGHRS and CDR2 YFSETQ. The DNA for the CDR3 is TGCGCCAGCAGACCCAGAGAGGGGGCAAGCACAGGTACGCAGTATTTT. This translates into CASRPREGASTGTQYF. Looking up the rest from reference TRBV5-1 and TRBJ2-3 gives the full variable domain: KAGVTQTPRYLIKTRGQQVTLSCSPISGHRSVSWYQQTPGQGLQFLFEYFSETQRNKGNFPGRFSGRQFSNSRSEMNVSTLELGDSALYLCASRPREGASTGTQYFGPGTRLTVL.

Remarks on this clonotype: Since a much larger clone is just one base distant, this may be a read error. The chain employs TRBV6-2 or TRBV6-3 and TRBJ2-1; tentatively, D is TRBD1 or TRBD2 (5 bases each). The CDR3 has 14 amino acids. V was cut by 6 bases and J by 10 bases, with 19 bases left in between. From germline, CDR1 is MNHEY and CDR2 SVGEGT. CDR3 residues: CASRLTGTPYEQFF. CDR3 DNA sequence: TGTGCCAGCAGACTCACCGGGACCCCCTACGAGCAGTTCTTC.

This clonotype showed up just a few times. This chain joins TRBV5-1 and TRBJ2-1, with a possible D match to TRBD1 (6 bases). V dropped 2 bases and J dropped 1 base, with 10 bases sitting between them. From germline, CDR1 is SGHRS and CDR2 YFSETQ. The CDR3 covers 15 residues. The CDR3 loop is CASSLTGLSYNEQFF. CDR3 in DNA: TGCGCCAGCAGCTTAACAGGGTTGTCCTACAATGAGCAGTTCTTC.

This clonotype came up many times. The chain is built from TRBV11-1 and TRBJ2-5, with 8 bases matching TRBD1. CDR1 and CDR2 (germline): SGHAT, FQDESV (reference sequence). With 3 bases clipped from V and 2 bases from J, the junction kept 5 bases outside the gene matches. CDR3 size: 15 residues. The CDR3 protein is CASSFGDRGQETQYF. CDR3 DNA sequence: TGTGCCAGCAGCTTCGGCGACAGGGGACAAGAGACCCAGTACTTC.

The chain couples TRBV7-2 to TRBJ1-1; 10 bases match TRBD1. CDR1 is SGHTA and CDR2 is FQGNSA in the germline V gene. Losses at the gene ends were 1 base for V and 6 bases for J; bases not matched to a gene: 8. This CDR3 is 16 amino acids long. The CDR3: CASSLVGTGVGAEAFF. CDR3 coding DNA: TGTGCCAGCAGCTTAGTCGGGACAGGGGTGGGTGCTGAAGCTTTCTTT.

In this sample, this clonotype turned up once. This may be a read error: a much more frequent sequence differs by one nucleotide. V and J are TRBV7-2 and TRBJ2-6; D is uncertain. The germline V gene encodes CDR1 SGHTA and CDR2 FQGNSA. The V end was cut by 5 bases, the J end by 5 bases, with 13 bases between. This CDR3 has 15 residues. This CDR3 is CASSPPGSRANVLTF. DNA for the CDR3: TGTGCCAGCAGCCCGCCCGGGTCTAGGGCCAACGTCCTGACTTTC.

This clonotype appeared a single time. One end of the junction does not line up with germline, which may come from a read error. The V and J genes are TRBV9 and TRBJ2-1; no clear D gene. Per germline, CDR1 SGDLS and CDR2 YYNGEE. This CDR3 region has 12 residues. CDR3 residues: CASSDSDNEQFF. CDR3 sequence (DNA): TGTGCCAGCAGCGACAGTGACAACGAGCAGTTCTTC.

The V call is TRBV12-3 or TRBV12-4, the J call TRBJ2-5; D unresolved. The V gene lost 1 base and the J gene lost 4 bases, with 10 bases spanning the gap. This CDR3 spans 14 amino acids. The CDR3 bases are TGTGCCAGCAGTTTAGACGGAATAAGAGAGACCCAGTACTTC. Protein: CASSLDGIRETQYF.